These 19 T cell receptor beta chains originate from one sample sequenced in a study of cytomegalovirus exposure and HLA in healthy donors. The PCR employed 60 Vbeta primers together with 13 Jbeta primers. The repertoire was sequenced with immunoSEQ multiplex PCR; TCRdb's copy has only in-frame clones and lacks some. Seen here are about 150,000 clones, 80% observed once, and the top ten hold about 2.2%. Sequencing input: PBMCs. These receptors originate from a man aged 25 to 40 in good health and CMV-seronegative.

The chain is built from TRBV6-5 and TRBJ2-7, with a possible D match to TRBD1 (6 bases). The germline V gene has CDR1 MNHEY and CDR2 SVGAGI. The CDR3 is 12 residues long. Trimming removed 6 bases from V and 1 base from J, with 7 bases in between. CDR3 nucleotides: TGTGCCAGCAGGACAGGATCCTACGAGCAGTACTTC. Amino acids: CASRTGSYEQYF.

The V and J genes are TRBV7-2 and TRBJ2-3; no firm D call. The CDR3 is 14 amino acids. In germline, CDR1 is SGHTA, CDR2 FQGNSA. Trimming took off 2 bases at V and 8 bases at J, with 14 bases between the two ends. As DNA, the CDR3 is TGTGCCAGCAGCTTAAGTCCCGTTACTGGTACGCAGTATTTT. The encoded protein is CASSLSPVTGTQYF.

This rearrangement joins TRBV6-1 to TRBJ2-7, with 9 bases matching TRBD1. V lost 8 bases to trimming and J lost 3 bases; unmatched junction nucleotides: 2. Germline-derived CDR1 and CDR2 are MNHNS and SASEGT. CDR3 size: 12 residues. CDR3 sequence: CASGDRVYEQYF. The CDR3 DNA follows: TGTGCCAGCGGGGACAGGGTCTACGAGCAGTACTTC.

V is TRBV2 and J is TRBJ1-5; D unclear. The CDR3 length is 14 residues. Per germline, CDR1 SNHLY and CDR2 FYNNEI. Trimming shortened V by 6 bases and J by 2 bases, and 11 bases separated the two germline ends. CDR3 bases: TGTGCCAGCAGCGGGGTGAGGGGCAATCAGCCCCAGCATTTT. Amino acids: CASSGVRGNQPQHF.

The genes are TRBV15 and TRBJ2-1, with 9 bases that match TRBD2. Germline values: CDR1 LNHNV, CDR2 YYDKDF (reference sequence). Trimming removed 1 base from V and 8 bases from J; junction bases left unmatched: 6. This CDR3 has 15 residues. CDR3 sequence: CATSRGRLAVDEQFF. CDR3 sequence (DNA): TGTGCCACCAGCAGAGGTCGACTAGCGGTGGATGAGCAGTTCTTC.

The J gene is TRBJ2-7, the V gene TRBV7-9; D might be TRBD2 (6 bases). V lost 1 base to trimming and J lost 2 bases, with 12 bases between them. The CDR3 has 15 residues. The germline V gene has CDR1 SEHNR and CDR2 FQNEAQ (reference sequence). The CDR3 DNA sequence: TGTGCCAGCAGCTTAGGGGTAGCGGCTACCTACGAGCAGTACTTC. It yields the protein CASSLGVAATYEQYF.

The count of this clone is one. The gene calls are TRBV19 and TRBJ2-7, with D possibly being TRBD1 (6 bases). Germline V gene sequence: CDR1 LNHDA, CDR2 SQIVND (reference sequence). This CDR3 has 15 residues. Trimming took 2 bases from V and 4 from J, leaving 15 bases between them. The CDR3 is CASSIIGTRGYEQYF. For the CDR3, the DNA is TGTGCCAGTAGTATAATAGGGACACGAGGATACGAGCAGTACTTC.

The J gene is TRBJ1-1, the V gene TRBV30; 8 bases fit TRBD1. V shed 7 bases and J 10 bases; nucleotides not matched to a gene: 20. The CDR3 sequence is 15 residues long. Germline CDR1 is GTSNPN and CDR2 is SVGIG (reference sequence). The CDR3 coding sequence is TGTGCCTCCCACCACCTGTTCTGGACAGGGACGGGAGCTTTCTTT. Protein product: CASHHLFWTGTGAFF.

The chain recombines TRBV7-6 with TRBJ2-2; D not resolved. V gave up 3 bases and J gave up 5 bases, with 4 bases separating them. The germline V gene encodes CDR1 SGHVS and CDR2 FNYEAQ. The CDR3 contains 12 residues. The CDR3 sequence is CASSLSTGELFF. The CDR3 DNA follows: TGTGCCAGCAGCTTGAGTACCGGGGAGCTGTTTTTT.

The chain recombines TRBV7-2 with TRBJ1-5; the match to TRBD1 covers 8 bases. Germline V gene data show CDR1 as SGHTA and CDR2 as FQGNSA. The CDR3 is 16 amino acids. V was pared by 4 bases and J by 2 bases, with 7 bases of the junction left unmatched. The CDR3 DNA is TGTGCCAGCAGCTCGGAGACAGGGGCTCGCAATCAGCCCCAGCATTTT. It translates to CASSSETGARNQPQHF. The full variable domain, completed using reference TRBV7-2 and TRBJ1-5, is GAGVSQSPSNKVTEKGKDVELRCDPISGHTALYWYRQSLGQGLEFLIYFQGNSAPDKSGLPSDRFSAERTGGSVSTLTIQRTQQEDSAVYLCASSSETGARNQPQHFGDGTRLSIL.

The rearrangement uses TRBV19 and TRBJ2-5; D unclear. V lost 1 base and J 5 bases, leaving 8 bases between the germline ends. The CDR3 sequence is 13 residues long. Per the germline V gene, CDR1 is LNHDA and CDR2 is SQIVND (reference sequence). CDR3 in DNA: TGTGCCAGTAGTATAGCTCGCAGGGAGACCCAGTACTTC. The encoded protein is CASSIARRETQYF.

The rearrangement joins TRBV5-4 to TRBJ2-1; TRBD2 matches 10 bases. The length of the CDR3 is 16 residues. V shed 1 base, J shed 3 bases, and the junction held 4 bases outside the gene matches. Germline lookup yields CDR1 SGHNT and CDR2 YYREEE (reference sequence). CDR3 sequence (DNA): TGTGCCAGCAGCTTGTCCCCTAGCGGGAGCTACAATGAGCAGTTCTTC. Translated, it gives CASSLSPSGSYNEQFF.

The chain employs TRBV20-1 and TRBJ2-1; 10 bases line up with TRBD2. The CDR3 runs to 11 residues. Germline V gene sequence: CDR1 DFQATT, CDR2 SNEGSKA (reference sequence). V was clipped by 6 bases and J by 9 bases; unmatched bases: 2. The CDR3 spells CSAGTSVEQFF. In nucleotides, the CDR3 is TGCAGTGCCGGGACTAGCGTTGAGCAGTTCTTC.

V is TRBV6-1 and J is TRBJ1-2; possibly TRBD1 for D (6 bases). CDR1 is MNHNS, CDR2 SASEGT, per germline. Deletions cut 5 bases from V and 7 bases from J, with 17 bases between. The CDR3 has 14 residues. In DNA form, the CDR3 reads TGTGCCAGCAGTACCAAACAGGGATTCTTTGGCTACACCTTC. This encodes CASSTKQGFFGYTF.

The chain combines TRBV28 with TRBJ2-7; a weak D match, TRBD1 (5 bases). The CDR3 runs 14 residues. Deletions cut 10 bases from V and 5 bases from J, with 21 bases between. Germline V CDR1 and CDR2: MDHEN, SYDVKM. CDR3 DNA: TGTGCCACCCCGTCAACAACAGGCCCCCACGAGCAGTACTTC. This sequence encodes CATPSTTGPHEQYF. The full variable domain, its missing parts supplied by reference TRBV28 and TRBJ2-7, is DVKVTQSSRYLVKRTGEKVFLECVQDMDHENMFWYRQDPGLGLRLIYFSYDVKMKEKGDIPEGYSVSREKKERFSLILESASTNQTSMYLCATPSTTGPHEQYFGPGTRLTVT.

J is TRBJ2-5 and V is TRBV28; no reliable D call. V gave up 3 bases and J gave up 6 bases, with 11 bases separating them. CDR1 is MDHEN and CDR2 is SYDVKM in the germline V gene. The CDR3 has 13 residues. The CDR3 here is CASSLEFKKTQYF. CDR3 nucleotides: TGTGCCAGCAGTTTGGAGTTTAAGAAGACCCAGTACTTC.

The V and J genes are TRBV5-1 and TRBJ1-2, with D perhaps TRBD1 (6 bases). The length of the CDR3 is 12 residues. Germline V gene data show CDR1 as SGHRS and CDR2 as YFSETQ. Trimming shortened V by 5 bases and J by 4 bases, and 9 bases separated the two germline ends. Here the CDR3 reads CASREGGYGYTF. As DNA, the CDR3 is TGCGCCAGCAGAGAAGGGGGCTATGGCTACACCTTC.

The chain combines TRBV27 with TRBJ1-5, with D possibly matching TRBD1 (6 bases). Per the germline V gene, CDR1 is MNHEY and CDR2 is SMNVEV (reference sequence). V dropped 3 bases and J dropped 3 bases, with 9 bases sitting between them. This CDR3 comprises 14 residues. CDR3 loop: CASSFQGTNQPQHF. CDR3 sequence (DNA): TGTGCCAGCAGTTTTCAGGGGACCAATCAGCCCCAGCATTTT.

This chain uses TRBV6-5 with TRBJ2-3; a possible D gene is TRBD1 (6 bases). The CDR3 is 14 residues long. V shed 2 bases and J shed 3 bases, with 9 bases lying between them. Germline V gives CDR1 MNHEY, CDR2 SVGAGI. DNA for the CDR3: TGTGCCAGCAGTTACAACAGGGCGACAGATACGCAGTATTTT. It specifies CASSYNRATDTQYF.